The 29 T cell receptor beta chains in this list originate from one sample, sequenced in a study of OX40 agonist ivuxolimab in advanced cancers. Profiling relied on immunoSEQ multiplex PCR, and the TCRdb table lists in-frame clones only, not all of them. The data contain 60,000 to 75,000 clones, less than 90% of them singletons. The specimen comprised CD4+ or CD8+ T cells sorted from blood, sampled in a trial of the OX40 agonist ivuxolimab. These receptors all come from an adult with an advanced solid tumor such as melanoma, head and neck, liver or kidney cancer.

The gene calls are TRBV4-1 and TRBJ1-1, with no clear D. Trimming removed 0 bases at V and 7 bases at J, with 9 bases between. Germline values: CDR1 MGHRA, CDR2 YSYEKL. CDR3 length: 13 residues. The CDR3 coding sequence is TGCGCCAGCAGCCAAGAATGGCAGGATGAAGCTTTCTTT. It translates to CASSQEWQDEAFF.

This clone has a handful of counts. The chain uses TRBV4-1 and TRBJ1-4; 7 nucleotides align to TRBD1. The CDR3 length is 16 residues. Germline CDR1 is MGHRA and CDR2 is YSYEKL. Trimming removed 0 bases from V and 7 bases from J; junction bases left unmatched: 8. CDR3 sequence reads: CASSQDQRQGAEKLFF. The CDR3 DNA follows: TGCGCCAGCAGCCAAGATCAAAGACAGGGTGCTGAAAAACTGTTTTTT.

This clone was detected once. The CDR3 bases are TGTGCCAGTAGAGAACCCCAATCCCGTGAGCAGTTCTTC. It codes for CASREPQSREQFF. V and J are TRBV19 and TRBJ2-1; D gene uncertain. With 6 bases removed from V and 9 bases from J, the gap between germline ends came to 15 bases. This CDR3 has 13 residues. The V gene's germline CDR1 is LNHDA and CDR2 SQIVND (reference sequence). Using reference TRBV19 and TRBJ2-1 for the parts outside the CDR3, the full variable domain is DGGITQSPKYLFRKEGQNVTLSCEQNLNHDAMYWYRQDPGQGLRLIYYSQIVNDFQKGDIAEGYSVSREKKESFPLTVTSAQKNPTAFYLCASREPQSREQFFGPGTRLTVL.

The chain recombines TRBV25-1 with TRBJ2-1; TRBD2 matches at 12 bases. Germline V gene sequence: CDR1 MGHDK, CDR2 SYGVNS. Germline trimming cut 5 bases from V and 4 bases from J; bases unmatched to any gene: 3. This CDR3 is 15 amino acids long. The CDR3 is CASSRTSGAYNEQFF. CDR3 bases: TGTGCCAGCAGTAGGACTAGCGGGGCATACAATGAGCAGTTCTTC. The variable domain in full, completed from reference TRBV25-1 and TRBJ2-1, reads EADIYQTPRYLVIGTGKKITLECSQTMGHDKMYWYQQDPGMELHLIHYSYGVNSTEKGDLSSESTVSRIRTEHFPLTLESARPSHTSQYLCASSRTSGAYNEQFFGPGTRLTVL.

V usage is TRBV7-2 and J usage is TRBJ1-4, with D uncertain. From germline, CDR1 is SGHTA and CDR2 FQGNSA. The CDR3 contains 14 residues. With 4 bases removed from V and 8 bases from J, the gap between germline ends came to 14 bases. The DNA for the CDR3 is TGTGCCAGCAGCTCGGATCCGGTATCCGAAAAACTGTTTTTT. It specifies CASSSDPVSEKLFF.

In nucleotides, the CDR3 is TGTGCCAGCAGCTCGGACAGGGCAGAGACCCAGTACTTC. Protein: CASSSDRAETQYF. The V call is TRBV7-2, the J call TRBJ2-5; 8 positions match TRBD1. This CDR3 is 13 amino acids long. The J segment lost 4 bases and the V segment lost 4 bases, leaving 2 bases of the junction unmatched. Germline V lookup: CDR1 SGHTA, CDR2 FQGNSA.

V is TRBV19 and J is TRBJ2-3, with TRBD1 matching 7 bases. CDR3 length: 16 amino acids. Per germline, CDR1 LNHDA and CDR2 SQIVND (reference sequence). The V segment lost 1 base and the J segment 3 bases; nucleotides outside the gene matches: 7. The chain's CDR3 is CASSIAAGQETDTQYF. For the CDR3, the DNA is TGTGCCAGTAGTATAGCGGCCGGACAGGAAACAGATACGCAGTATTTT.

The chain uses TRBV27 and TRBJ1-2; 7 bases line up with TRBD1. The V and J ends lost 8 bases and 7 bases, in that order; junction bases with no gene match: 4. Germline CDR1 MNHEY, CDR2 SMNVEV (reference sequence). This CDR3 is built from 11 residues. DNA of the CDR3: TGTGCCAGCCAGGGGGGTCGTGGCTACACCTTC. Translating it yields CASQGGRGYTF.

V is TRBV6-5 and J is TRBJ2-2; D unclear. Looked up from germline, CDR1 is MNHEY and CDR2 is SVGAGI. The CDR3 has 14 residues. V lost 2 bases to trimming and J lost 6 bases, with 10 bases between them. The chain's CDR3 is CASSYNQIPGELFF. CDR3 coding DNA: TGTGCCAGCAGTTACAATCAGATCCCCGGGGAGCTGTTTTTT.

The chain joins TRBV5-4 to TRBJ2-7; D gene ambiguous. Per germline, CDR1 SGHNT and CDR2 YYREEE (reference sequence). There are 16 residues in the CDR3. Trimming cost V 4 bases and J 2 bases, with 19 bases left between them. The CDR3 spells CASSPFREVGPYEQYF. The CDR3 nucleotides read TGTGCCAGCAGCCCCTTTAGAGAGGTCGGTCCCTACGAGCAGTACTTC. Full variable domain (outside the CDR3, taken from reference TRBV5-4 and TRBJ2-7): ETGVTQSPTHLIKTRGQQVTLRCSSQSGHNTVSWYQQALGQGPQFIFQYYREEENGRGNFPPRFSGLQFPNYSSELNVNALELDDSALYLCASSPFREVGPYEQYFGPGTRLTVT.

In this sample, this clone turned up once. V usage is TRBV28 and J usage is TRBJ2-3; 9 positions agree with TRBD2. The CDR3 runs 16 residues. J was trimmed by 1 base and V by 8 bases; bases with no gene match: 10. Germline loops: CDR1 MDHEN, CDR2 SYDVKM. CDR3 nucleotide sequence: TGTGCCAGCTCGCGGGGGGGCGGAGGTGGCACAGATACGCAGTATTTT. It specifies CASSRGGGGGTDTQYF.

V and J are TRBV10-1 and TRBJ2-5; D unclear. This CDR3 contains 13 residues. Trimming cost V 1 base and J 10 bases, with 13 bases left between them. The germline V gene encodes CDR1 WNHNN and CDR2 SYGVQD (reference sequence). CDR3 sequence (DNA): TGCGCCAGCAGTGAGTGGGTAGAAGGTCGCCAGTACTTC. Protein: CASSEWVEGRQYF.

CDR3 in DNA: TGCGCCAGCAGCCAAGAATTGGGATTCTCTGGGGCCAACGTCCTGACTTTC. This translates into CASSQELGFSGANVLTF. The chain couples TRBV4-1 to TRBJ2-6, with D unclear. CDR3 length equals 17 residues. V dropped 0 bases and J dropped 0 bases, with 9 bases sitting between them. CDR1 is MGHRA, CDR2 YSYEKL, per germline.

V gene TRBV7-8 combines with J gene TRBJ1-1; D call uncertain. Germline V lookup: CDR1 SGHVS, CDR2 FQNEAQ. The CDR3 consists of 15 residues. The ends were cut back, 5 bases at V and 0 bases at J, with 13 bases in the middle. This CDR3 is CASSQDGEMNTEAFF. DNA for the CDR3: TGTGCCAGCAGCCAAGACGGGGAAATGAACACTGAAGCTTTCTTT.

This chain links TRBV2 with TRBJ2-5, with D possibly matching TRBD2 (6 bases). The CDR3 is 12 amino acids. CDR1 SNHLY and CDR2 FYNNEI come from the germline V gene. The V and J ends lost 8 bases and 5 bases respectively, with 12 bases between them. The CDR3 spells CASGGVGETQYF. The CDR3 DNA is TGTGCCAGCGGAGGGGTTGGGGAGACCCAGTACTTC.

This clone was counted a few times. The V call is TRBV5-1, the J call TRBJ1-1; D is ambiguous. V was clipped by 4 bases and J by 2 bases, with 9 bases between them. The germline gives CDR1 SGHRS, CDR2 YFSETQ. This CDR3 contains 13 residues. The CDR3 sequence is CASSKESNTEAFF. The CDR3 nucleotides are TGCGCCAGCAGCAAGGAGAGTAACACTGAAGCTTTCTTT.

The V and J genes are TRBV28 and TRBJ2-7, with no clear D. The CDR3 consists of 15 residues. Germline loops: CDR1 MDHEN, CDR2 SYDVKM. Between the trimmed V and J ends, which lost 5 bases and 5 bases, there was a span of 19 bases. For the CDR3, the DNA is TGTGCCAGCAGTCCCTCCTCGACGGGCAGCAACGAGCAGTACTTC. Its protein product is CASSPSSTGSNEQYF.

J is TRBJ1-4 and V is TRBV29-1, with D maybe TRBD1 (6 bases). CDR1 SQVTM and CDR2 ANQGSEA come from the germline V gene. CDR3 length: 13 residues. V gave up 7 bases and J gave up 1 base, with 10 bases separating them. The DNA for the CDR3 is TGCAGCGCCCTGACAGGAACTAATGAAAAACTGTTTTTT. It yields the protein CSALTGTNEKLFF.

J is TRBJ1-4 and V is TRBV7-2; possible D gene TRBD1, 6 bases. V lost 5 bases and J 4 bases, leaving 14 bases between the germline ends. The CDR3 spans 15 residues. CDR1 is SGHTA and CDR2 is FQGNSA in the germline V gene. This CDR3 reads CASSPQTGLNEKLFF. The CDR3 DNA reads as TGTGCCAGCAGCCCTCAGACAGGACTTAATGAAAAACTGTTTTTT.

This chain joins TRBV4-1 and TRBJ2-2, with 10 bases matching TRBD2. Germline V gives CDR1 MGHRA, CDR2 YSYEKL. The CDR3 consists of 16 residues. The J segment lost 4 bases and the V segment lost 4 bases, leaving 6 bases of the junction unmatched. CDR3 sequence reads: CASSPLAGDGTGELFF. The CDR3 DNA reads TGCGCCAGCAGCCCGCTAGCGGGAGATGGCACCGGGGAGCTGTTTTTT.

This clone was counted a single time. The J gene is TRBJ2-4, the V gene TRBV30, with D hard to call. Germline CDR1 GTSNPN, CDR2 SVGIG (reference sequence). Between the trimmed V and J ends, which lost 0 bases and 0 bases, there was a span of 6 bases. CDR3 size: 14 residues. The CDR3 reads CAWSVGLAKNIQYF. The DNA of the CDR3 is TGTGCCTGGAGTGTGGGATTAGCCAAAAACATTCAGTACTTC.

V gene TRBV6-1 combines with J gene TRBJ2-3, with TRBD1 matching 9 bases. CDR3 length: 15 residues. The trim removed 4 bases at V and 6 bases at J, leaving 8 bases unmatched. CDR1 and CDR2 from the germline V gene are MNHNS and SASEGT. CDR3 DNA: TGTGCCAGCAGTGTGGGACAGGGACGAGATGATACGCAGTATTTT. Amino acid sequence: CASSVGQGRDDTQYF.

This clone was seen a single time. The genes are TRBV19 and TRBJ2-7; tentatively, D is TRBD1 or TRBD2 (5 bases each). Per germline, CDR1 LNHDA and CDR2 SQIVND (reference sequence). Trimming shortened V by 4 bases and J by 2 bases, and 9 bases separated the two germline ends. The CDR3 is 13 residues long. CDR3 bases: TGTGCCAGTAGTAGCAGGGAGCCCTACGAGCAGTACTTC. Translation: CASSSREPYEQYF.

This chain uses TRBV5-4 with TRBJ2-3, with D unresolved. V lost 4 bases and J 0 bases, leaving 6 bases between the germline ends. CDR3 length: 13 residues. Germline lookup yields CDR1 SGHNT and CDR2 YYREEE (reference sequence). CDR3 in amino acids: CASSPDSTDTQYF. In DNA, the CDR3 is TGTGCCAGCAGCCCGGACAGCACAGATACGCAGTATTTT.

V gene TRBV6-1 combines with J gene TRBJ2-2, with TRBD2 matching over 7 bases. The germline V gene has CDR1 MNHNS and CDR2 SASEGT. J gave up 6 bases and V 2 bases, and 18 bases lay outside the gene matches. CDR3 length: 19 residues. CDR3 nucleotides: TGTGCCAGCAGTGAACCCCTTCCGAATGGGGGGAGGGCCTCCGGGGAGCTGTTTTTT. It is translated as CASSEPLPNGGRASGELFF.

J is TRBJ1-3 and V is TRBV10-3; tentative D call: TRBD1 (5 bases). Germline lookup yields CDR1 ENHRY and CDR2 SYGVKD. The CDR3 is made up of 13 amino acids. Trimming left V 6 bases short and J 1 base short, with 7 bases between. For the CDR3, the DNA is TGTGCCATCAGGCAGGGTTCTGGAAACACCATATATTTT. This gives the protein CAIRQGSGNTIYF.

V usage is TRBV5-1 and J usage is TRBJ1-1; D not certain. This CDR3 is built from 14 residues. Germline V gene sequence: CDR1 SGHRS, CDR2 YFSETQ. V lost 3 bases and J lost 1, with 10 bases in between. The CDR3, as DNA: TGCGCCAGCAGCTCGAGCTTACGGAACACTGAAGCTTTCTTT. Protein sequence: CASSSSLRNTEAFF.

The chain links TRBV14 to TRBJ2-2; 11 nucleotides align to TRBD1. Germline-derived CDR1 and CDR2 are SGHDN and FVKESK. This CDR3 has 15 amino acids. J was trimmed by 3 bases and V by 5 bases; bases with no gene match: 2. CDR3 amino acids: CASSRGQGDTGELFF. The CDR3 region has the DNA TGTGCCAGCAGCAGGGGACAGGGGGACACCGGGGAGCTGTTTTTT.

The CDR3 DNA reads TGTGCCAGCAGGACCTTTGGGGGGTTAAACACTGAAGCTTTCTTT. Residues: CASRTFGGLNTEAFF. The chain has TRBV6-5 and TRBJ1-1, with a tentative D call TRBD1 (5 bases). Trimming took off 6 bases at V and 2 bases at J, with 16 bases between the two ends. The CDR3 has 15 residues. Germline V CDR1 and CDR2: MNHEY, SVGAGI.